The present TCR beta chain was sequenced within a study of vaccination and CD4 T cells after COVID-19. Study summary: Those taking part got two shots of either the BNT162b2 or the mRNA-1273 vaccine. Findings of the study overall: A median roughly 87% of convalescent patients' SARS-CoV-2-reactive clones emerged only after vaccination.

Sequenced with the Oncomine TCR Beta short-read assay was DNA taken from cultured CD4+ T cells. From cultured CD4+ T cells, genomic DNA was extracted. One entry per CDR3 protein, called by TCRdb with MiXCR from the PCR reads. The sample has approximately 11,000 distinct CDR3 sequences; more than 25% are singletons. Remarks on this clonotype: Its antigen is still unknown.

CDR3 length: 17 residues. The V and J ends lost 5 bases and 0 bases respectively, with 14 bases between them. The germline V gene has CDR1 LNHDA and CDR2 SQIVND (reference sequence). Treatment given: roughly ten-day PBMC culture with coronavirus spike peptide pools or control peptides (ViraFEST assay). Samples of CD4+ T cells were obtained from the unexposed donor before the COVID-19 pandemic (2011-2018). After expanding antigen-specific T cells with peptide pools, ViraFEST sequenced their TCRs. Sequenced: CD4+ T cells from blood, cultured in vitro. The clonotype was recovered from a human donor in good health. The J gene is TRBJ2-6, the V gene TRBV19; maybe TRBD2 (6 bases). CDR3 nucleotides: TGTGCCAGTAGTCCTAGCGACGGAGCCTCTGGGGCCAACGTCCTGACTTTC. Amino acids: CASSPSDGASGANVLTF.